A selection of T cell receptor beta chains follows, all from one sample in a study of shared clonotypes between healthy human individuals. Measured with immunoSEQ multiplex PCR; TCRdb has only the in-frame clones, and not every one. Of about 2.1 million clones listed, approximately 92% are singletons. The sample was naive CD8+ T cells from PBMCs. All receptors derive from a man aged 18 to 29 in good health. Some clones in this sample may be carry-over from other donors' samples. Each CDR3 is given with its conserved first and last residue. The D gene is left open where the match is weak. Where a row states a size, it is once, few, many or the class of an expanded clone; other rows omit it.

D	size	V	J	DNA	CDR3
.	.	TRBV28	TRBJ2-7	TGTGCCAGCAGTTTGGCTGAGGGGGGGACTATCGACGAGCAGTACTTC	CASSLAEGGTIDEQYF
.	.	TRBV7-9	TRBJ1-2	TGTGCCAGCAGCCTAGGAGGGCAGGGGCCTAACTATGGCTACACCTTC	CASSLGGQGPNYGYTF
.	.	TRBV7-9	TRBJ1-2	TGTGCCAGCAGCTCCCTCCGGTTTGGCTACACCTTC	CASSSLRFGYTF
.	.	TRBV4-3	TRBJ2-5	TGCGCCAGCAGCCAAGACGGGGGGACAGCAGAGACCCAGTACTTC	CASSQDGGTAETQYF
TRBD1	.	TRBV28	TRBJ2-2	TGTGCCAGCAGTCACAGGGGCTCGAACACCGGGGAGCTGTTTTTT	CASSHRGSNTGELFF
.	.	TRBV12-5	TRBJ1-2	TGTGCTAGTGGCCAGACAGATACTAACTATGGCTACACCTTC	CASGQTDTNYGYTF
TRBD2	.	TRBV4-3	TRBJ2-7	TGCGCCAGCAGCCCCGGGACTAGCGGGAGTATCCTCTACGAGCAGTACTTC	CASSPGTSGSILYEQYF
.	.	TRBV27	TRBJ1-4	TGTGCCAGCAGTTTTAGGAGGCCTAATGAAAAACTGTTTTTT	CASSFRRPNEKLFF
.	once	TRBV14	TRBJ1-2	TGTGCCAGCAGCCAAGAAGGGTATGGCTACACCTTC	CASSQEGYGYTF
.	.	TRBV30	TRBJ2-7	TGTGCCTGCCACCGAACAGGGTCCTACGAGCAGTACTTC	CACHRTGSYEQYF
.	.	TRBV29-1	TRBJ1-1	TGCAGCGCATCTAGGGGTGGGGGAGTCGGCACTGAAGCTTTCTTT	CSASRGGGVGTEAFF
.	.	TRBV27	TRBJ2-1	TGTGCCAGCAGTTTACTGAGCGGCAATGAGCAGTTCTTC	CASSLLSGNEQFF
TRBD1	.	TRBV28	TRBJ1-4	TGTGCCAGCAGCAACCACAGGGGGAGGGAAAAACTGTTTTTT	CASSNHRGREKLFF
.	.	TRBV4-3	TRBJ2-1	TGCGCCAGCAGCCAAGATCGGGCATCTTACTACAATGAGCAGTTCTTC	CASSQDRASYYNEQFF
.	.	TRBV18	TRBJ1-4	TGTGCCAGCTCAGCCGAGGACAGCTTTAATGAAAAACTGTTTTTT	CASSAEDSFNEKLFF
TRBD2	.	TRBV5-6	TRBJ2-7	TGTGCCAGCAGCTTGGCTAGCGGGAATGTCGAGCAGTACTTC	CASSLASGNVEQYF
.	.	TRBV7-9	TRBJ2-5	TGTGCCATACGAGGGGGTCTTGGGCAAGAGACCCAGTACTTC	CAIRGGLGQETQYF
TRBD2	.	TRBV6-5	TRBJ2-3	TGTGCCAGCAGTTACTCGAGGGAGGGTACAGATACGCAGTATTTT	CASSYSREGTDTQYF
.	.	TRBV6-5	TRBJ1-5	TGTGCCAGCAGTTATTCGGGGGCCGTAGGAACCCAGCATTTT	CASSYSGAVGTQHF
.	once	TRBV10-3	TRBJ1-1	TGTGCCATCAGTGAGTCCCGGCGGCAGTTAAACACTGAAGCTTTCTTT	CAISESRRQLNTEAFF
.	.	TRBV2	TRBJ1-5	TGTGCCAGCATCGGGGGGTACGACCAGCCCCAGCATTTT	CASIGGYDQPQHF
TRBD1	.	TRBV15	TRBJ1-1	TGTGCCACCAGCAGTTCCACGGACAGGGAAGAAGCTTTCTTT	CATSSSTDREEAFF
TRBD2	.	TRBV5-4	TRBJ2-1	TGTGCCAGCAGCTTCGGACTAGCGGGAGGGAATAGCAATGAGCAGTTCTTC	CASSFGLAGGNSNEQFF
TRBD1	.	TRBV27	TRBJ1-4	TGTGCCAGCAGTCCACAGGGGCTGACTGAAAAACTGTTTTTT	CASSPQGLTEKLFF
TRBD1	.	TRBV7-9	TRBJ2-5	TGTGCCAGCAGCTTAACCGGGACAGGGGCCCAAGAGACCCAGTACTTC	CASSLTGTGAQETQYF
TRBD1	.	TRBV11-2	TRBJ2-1	TGTGCCAGCAGCTTAGCAGGACAGGGCTCCTACAATGAGCAGTTCTTC	CASSLAGQGSYNEQFF
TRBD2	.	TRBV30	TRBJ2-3	TGTGCCTGGAGTGTGAGCGGGGCTCGCACAGATACGCAGTATTTT	CAWSVSGARTDTQYF
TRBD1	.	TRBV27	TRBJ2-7	TGTGCCAGCAGTTTATCCTTTGGGACAGGGGTTGGTGAGCAGTACTTC	CASSLSFGTGVGEQYF
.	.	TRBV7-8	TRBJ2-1	TGTGCCAGCAGCTTAGCGCCCAGAATTAAATACAATGAGCAGTTCTTC	CASSLAPRIKYNEQFF
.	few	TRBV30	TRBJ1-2	TGTGCCTGGAGTGTAGGGGCGCGCTATGGCTACACCTTC	CAWSVGARYGYTF
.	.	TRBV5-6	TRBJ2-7	TGTGCCAGCAGCCTGGGGACTCTTGATTCCTACGAGCAGTACTTC	CASSLGTLDSYEQYF
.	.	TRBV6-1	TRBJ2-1	TGTGCCAGCCAATGGAATGAGCAGTTCTTC	CASQWNEQFF
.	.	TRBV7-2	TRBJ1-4	TGTGCCAGCAGCTTAACGGGTGGGGGTTATCAAACTAATGAAAAACTGTTTTTT	CASSLTGGGYQTNEKLFF
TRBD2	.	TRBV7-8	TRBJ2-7	TGTGCCAGCAGCTCATTAATGACTAGCGGGAGGTACTCCTACGAGCAGTACTTC	CASSSLMTSGRYSYEQYF
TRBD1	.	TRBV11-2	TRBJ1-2	TGTGCCAGCAGCCCCCAGACAGGGGCTAACTATGGCTACACCTTC	CASSPQTGANYGYTF
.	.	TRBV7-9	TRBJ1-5	TGTGCCAGCAGCCCCGGGTCGGGGGGAAGCAATCAGCCCCAGCATTTT	CASSPGSGGSNQPQHF
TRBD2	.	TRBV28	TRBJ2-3	TGTGCCAGCACTTTCGGCCATTCTAGCGGCTACACAGATACGCAGTATTTT	CASTFGHSSGYTDTQYF